This T cell receptor beta chain was identified during a study of graft-versus-host responses after intestinal transplantation. Whole-study context: For approximately three years after anti-thymocyte globulin induction, all recipients took tacrolimus and steroids. Findings and limits, study-wide: Peak GvH clone levels in circulation were associated with early post-transplant HvG declines. GvH clones were identified in recipient marrow, with some first appearing in ileum or blood. In patients with graft-donor T cell macrochimerism, allograft graft-versus-host to host-versus-graft clonal ratios were high.

Data came from immunoSEQ multiplex PCR; TCRdb stores just in-frame clones and leaves some out. The table shows 30,000 to 45,000 clones, with 83% occurring only once. V lost 0 bases and J 7 bases, leaving 10 bases between the germline ends. The CDR3 contains 13 residues. The germline V gene encodes CDR1 KGHSH and CDR2 LQKENI. Turning to this clone: Antigen: not known.

Material: PBMCs, obtained 1070 days after transplant. This TCR was recovered from a human patient who received an intestinal transplant, so some T cells may come from the graft donor. The gene calls are TRBV18 and TRBJ2-7, with D tentatively TRBD1 (5 bases). CDR3 sequence reads: CASSPPRVREQYF. The DNA for the CDR3 is TGTGCCAGCTCACCACCCAGGGTGAGGGAGCAGTACTTC.